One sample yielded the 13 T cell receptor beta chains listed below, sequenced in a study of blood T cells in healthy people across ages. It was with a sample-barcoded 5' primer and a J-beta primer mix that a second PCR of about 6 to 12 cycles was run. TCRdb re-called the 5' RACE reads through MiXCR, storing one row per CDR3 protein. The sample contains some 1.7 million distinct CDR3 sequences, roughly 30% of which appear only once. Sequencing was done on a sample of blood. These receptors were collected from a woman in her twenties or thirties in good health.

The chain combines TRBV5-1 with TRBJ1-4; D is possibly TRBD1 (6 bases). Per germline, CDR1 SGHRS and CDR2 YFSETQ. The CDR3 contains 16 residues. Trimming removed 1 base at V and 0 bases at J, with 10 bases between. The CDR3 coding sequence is TGCGCCAGCAGCTTGCGAGGACAGCCAACTAATGAAAAACTGTTTTTT. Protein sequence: CASSLRGQPTNEKLFF.

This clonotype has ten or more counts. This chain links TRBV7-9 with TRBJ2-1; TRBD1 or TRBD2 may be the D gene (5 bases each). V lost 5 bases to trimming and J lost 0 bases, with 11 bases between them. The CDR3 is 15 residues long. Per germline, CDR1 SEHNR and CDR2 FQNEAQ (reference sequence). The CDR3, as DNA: TGTGCCAGCAGCGTAAAGGGGAGCTCCTACAATGAGCAGTTCTTC. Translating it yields CASSVKGSSYNEQFF.

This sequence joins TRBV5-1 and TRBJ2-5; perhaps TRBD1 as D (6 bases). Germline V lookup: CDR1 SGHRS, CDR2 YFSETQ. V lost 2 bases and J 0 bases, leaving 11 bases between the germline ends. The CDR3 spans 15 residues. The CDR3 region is CASSFPPGDQETQYF. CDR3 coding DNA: TGCGCCAGCAGCTTCCCCCCAGGGGACCAAGAGACCCAGTACTTC.

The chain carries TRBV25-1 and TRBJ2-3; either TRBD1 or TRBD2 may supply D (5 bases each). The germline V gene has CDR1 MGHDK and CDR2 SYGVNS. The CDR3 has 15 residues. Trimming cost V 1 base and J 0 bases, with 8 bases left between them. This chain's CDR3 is CASSEWGSSTDTQYF. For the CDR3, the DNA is TGTGCCAGCAGTGAATGGGGGTCTAGCACAGATACGCAGTATTTT.

CDR3 bases: TGTGCCAGCAGGGAGACAATCGACACTGAAGCTTTCTTT. Translating it yields CASRETIDTEAFF. The genes are TRBV6-1 and TRBJ1-1, with no clear D. The CDR3 is made up of 13 amino acids. V shed 6 bases and J shed 3 bases, with 11 bases lying between them. Germline V gene lookup returns CDR1 MNHNS and CDR2 SASEGT.

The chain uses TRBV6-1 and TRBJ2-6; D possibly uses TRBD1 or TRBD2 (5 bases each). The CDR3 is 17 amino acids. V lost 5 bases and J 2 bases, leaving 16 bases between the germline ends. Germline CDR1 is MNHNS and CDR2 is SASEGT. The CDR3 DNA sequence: TGTGCCAGCAGTCCGGGACGGCAAAATGCTGGGGCCAACGTCCTGACTTTC. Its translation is CASSPGRQNAGANVLTF.

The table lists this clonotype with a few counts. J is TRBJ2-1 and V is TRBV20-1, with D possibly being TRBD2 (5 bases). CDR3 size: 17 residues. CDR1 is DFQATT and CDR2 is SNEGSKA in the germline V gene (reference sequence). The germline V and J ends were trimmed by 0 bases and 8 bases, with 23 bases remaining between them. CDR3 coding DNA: TGCAGTGCTAGAGATACCGGCGAGAGGGCGGGTTTGGATGAGCAGTTCTTC. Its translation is CSARDTGERAGLDEQFF.

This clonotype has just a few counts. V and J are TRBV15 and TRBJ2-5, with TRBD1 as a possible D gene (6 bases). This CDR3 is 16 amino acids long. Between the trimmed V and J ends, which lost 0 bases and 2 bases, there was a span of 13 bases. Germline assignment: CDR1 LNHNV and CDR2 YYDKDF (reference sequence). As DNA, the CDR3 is TGTGCCACCAGCAGAGAACAAGGGACACAACAAGAGACCCAGTACTTC. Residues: CATSREQGTQQETQYF.

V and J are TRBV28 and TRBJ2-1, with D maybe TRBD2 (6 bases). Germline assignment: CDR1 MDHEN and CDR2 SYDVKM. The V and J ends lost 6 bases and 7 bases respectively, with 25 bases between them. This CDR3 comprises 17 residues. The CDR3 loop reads CASRPNVVGTWVNEQFF. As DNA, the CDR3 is TGTGCCAGCAGGCCTAATGTGGTAGGGACTTGGGTTAATGAGCAGTTCTTC.

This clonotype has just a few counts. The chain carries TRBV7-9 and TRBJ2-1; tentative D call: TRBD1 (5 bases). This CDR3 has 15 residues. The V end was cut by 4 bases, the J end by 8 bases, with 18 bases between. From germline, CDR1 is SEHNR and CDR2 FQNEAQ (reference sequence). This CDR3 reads CASSWQGPSGDEQFF. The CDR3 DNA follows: TGTGCCAGCAGCTGGCAGGGCCCCTCGGGTGATGAGCAGTTCTTC.

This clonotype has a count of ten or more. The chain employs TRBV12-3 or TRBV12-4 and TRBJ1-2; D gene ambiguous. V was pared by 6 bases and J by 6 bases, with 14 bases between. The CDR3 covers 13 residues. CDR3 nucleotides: TGTGCCAGCAGCGCCACAGTTACGGATGGCTACACCTTC. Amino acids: CASSATVTDGYTF.

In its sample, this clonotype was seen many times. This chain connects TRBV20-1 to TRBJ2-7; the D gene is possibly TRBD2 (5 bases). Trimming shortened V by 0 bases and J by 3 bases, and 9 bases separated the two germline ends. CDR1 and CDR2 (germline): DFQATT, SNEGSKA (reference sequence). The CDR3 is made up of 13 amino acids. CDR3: CSARDFRDYEQYF. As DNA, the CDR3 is TGCAGTGCTAGAGATTTCCGGGACTACGAGCAGTACTTC.

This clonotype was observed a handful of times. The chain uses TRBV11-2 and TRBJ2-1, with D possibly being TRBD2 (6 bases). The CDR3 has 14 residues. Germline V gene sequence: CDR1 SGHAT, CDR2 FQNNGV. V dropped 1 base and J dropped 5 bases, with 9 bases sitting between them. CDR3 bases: TGTGCCAGCAGCTTAGTACAGCGGGACAATGAGCAGTTCTTC. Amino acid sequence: CASSLVQRDNEQFF.